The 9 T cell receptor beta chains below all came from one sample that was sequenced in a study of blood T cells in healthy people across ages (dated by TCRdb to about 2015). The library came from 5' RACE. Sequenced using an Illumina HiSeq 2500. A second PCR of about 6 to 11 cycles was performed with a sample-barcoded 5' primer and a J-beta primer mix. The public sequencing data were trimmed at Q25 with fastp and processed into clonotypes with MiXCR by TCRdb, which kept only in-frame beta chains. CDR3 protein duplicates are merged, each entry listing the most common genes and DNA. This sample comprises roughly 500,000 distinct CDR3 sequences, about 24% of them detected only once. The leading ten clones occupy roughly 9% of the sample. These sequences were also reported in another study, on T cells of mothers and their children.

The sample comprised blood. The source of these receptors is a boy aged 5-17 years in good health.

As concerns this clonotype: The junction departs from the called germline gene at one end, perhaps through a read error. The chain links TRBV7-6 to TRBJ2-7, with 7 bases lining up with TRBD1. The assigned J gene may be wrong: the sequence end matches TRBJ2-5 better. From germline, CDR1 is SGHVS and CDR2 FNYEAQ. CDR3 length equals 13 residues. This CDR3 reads CASCLHRGETQYF. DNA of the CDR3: TGTGCCAGCTGCTTACACAGGGGAGAGACCCAGTACTTC.

CDR3 nucleotide sequence: TGCGCCAGCAGCCAAGCACAAGCAACTAATGAAAAACTGTTTTTT. Translated: CASSQAQATNEKLFF. V is TRBV4-3 and J is TRBJ1-4; D is ambiguous. Germline CDR1 is LGHNA and CDR2 is YSLEER. The V end lost 1 base, the J end lost 0 bases, and 6 bases lay between the germline ends. CDR3 length: 15 residues.

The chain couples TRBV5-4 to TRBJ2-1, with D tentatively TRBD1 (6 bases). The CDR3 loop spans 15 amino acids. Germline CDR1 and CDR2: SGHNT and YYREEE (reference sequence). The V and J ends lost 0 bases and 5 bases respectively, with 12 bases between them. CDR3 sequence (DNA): TGTGCCAGCAGCTTGGGAAGGGGGTTAGACAATGAGCAGTTCTTC. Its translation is CASSLGRGLDNEQFF. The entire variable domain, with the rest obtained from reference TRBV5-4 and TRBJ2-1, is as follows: ETGVTQSPTHLIKTRGQQVTLRCSSQSGHNTVSWYQQALGQGPQFIFQYYREEENGRGNFPPRFSGLQFPNYSSELNVNALELDDSALYLCASSLGRGLDNEQFFGPGTRLTVL.

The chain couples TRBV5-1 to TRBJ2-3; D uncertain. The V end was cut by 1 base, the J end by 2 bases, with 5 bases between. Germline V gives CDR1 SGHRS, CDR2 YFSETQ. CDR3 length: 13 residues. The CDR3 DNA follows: TGCGCCAGCAGCTTGATTTACACAGATACGCAGTATTTT. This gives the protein CASSLIYTDTQYF.

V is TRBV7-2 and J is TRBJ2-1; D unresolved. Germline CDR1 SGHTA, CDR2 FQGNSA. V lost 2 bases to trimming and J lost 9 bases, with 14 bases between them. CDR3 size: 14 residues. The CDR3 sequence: CASSLFPGSFEQFF. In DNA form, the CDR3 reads TGTGCCAGCAGCTTATTTCCGGGTTCCTTTGAGCAGTTCTTC.

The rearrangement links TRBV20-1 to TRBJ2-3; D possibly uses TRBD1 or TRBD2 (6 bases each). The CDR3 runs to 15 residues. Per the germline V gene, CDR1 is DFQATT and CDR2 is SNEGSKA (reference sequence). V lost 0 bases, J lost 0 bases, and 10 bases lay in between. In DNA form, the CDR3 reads TGCAGTGCTAGAGAGGGGGGCCCCAGCACAGATACGCAGTATTTT. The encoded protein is CSAREGGPSTDTQYF.

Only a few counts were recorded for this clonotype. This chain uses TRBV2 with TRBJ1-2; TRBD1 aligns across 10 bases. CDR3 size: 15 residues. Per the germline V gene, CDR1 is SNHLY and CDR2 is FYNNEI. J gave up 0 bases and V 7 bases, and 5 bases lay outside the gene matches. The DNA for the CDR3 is TGTGCCAGCACCTCCGGACAGGGGGCTAACTATGGCTACACCTTC. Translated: CASTSGQGANYGYTF.

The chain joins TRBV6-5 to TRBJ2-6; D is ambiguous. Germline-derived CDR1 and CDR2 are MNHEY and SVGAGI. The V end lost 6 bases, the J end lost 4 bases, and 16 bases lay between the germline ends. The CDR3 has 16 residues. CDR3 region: CASRLDPRGGANVLTF. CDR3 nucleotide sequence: TGTGCCAGCAGACTCGACCCTAGAGGCGGGGCCAACGTCCTGACTTTC.

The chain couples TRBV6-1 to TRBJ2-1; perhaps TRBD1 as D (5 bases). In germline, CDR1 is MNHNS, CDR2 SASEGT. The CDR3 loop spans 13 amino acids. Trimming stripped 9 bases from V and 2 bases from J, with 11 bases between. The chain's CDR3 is CASTTVTYNEQFF. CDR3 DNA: TGTGCCAGTACGACAGTCACCTACAATGAGCAGTTCTTC.